This T cell receptor (beta chain) was found in a study of blood T cell repertoires in COVID-19. Study-wide context: Samples taken during acute and convalescent COVID-19 were collected in the United States, Italy and Spain. Sources were T cells, B-cell-depleted T cells, or PBMCs; the material itself was cDNA or gDNA.

This CDR3 region has 13 residues. Germline V gene data show CDR1 as SGHTA and CDR2 as FQGTGA. V lost 4 bases, J lost 4 bases, and 10 bases lay in between. This clone occurred a few times. As processed by the authors: It was from reference gene primer amplification that nucleated cell counts were estimated. TCRdb keeps only in-frame clones here, not all; method: immunoSEQ multiplex PCR. From that table come the V and J calls and clone size; the DNA was used to work out D and trimming. This table holds about 230,000 clones, about 85% found once. This chain joins TRBV7-3 and TRBJ1-1; D might be TRBD1 (5 bases). Material for sequencing was peripheral blood. This receptor was obtained from a man in his forties or fifties with acute or convalescent COVID-19. The CDR3 DNA is TGTGCCAGCAGCTGGAGGGGTATCACTGAAGCTTTCTTT. Residues: CASSWRGITEAFF.